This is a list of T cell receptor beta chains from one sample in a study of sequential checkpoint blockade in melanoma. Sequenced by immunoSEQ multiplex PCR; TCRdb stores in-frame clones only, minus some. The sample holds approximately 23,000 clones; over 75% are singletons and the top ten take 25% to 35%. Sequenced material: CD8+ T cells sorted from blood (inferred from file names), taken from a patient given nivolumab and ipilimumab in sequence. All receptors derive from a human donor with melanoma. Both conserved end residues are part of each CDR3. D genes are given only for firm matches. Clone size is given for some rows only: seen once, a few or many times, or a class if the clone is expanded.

CDR3 protein: CASSDSRGQGANYEQYF; CDR3 DNA: TGTGCCAGCAGCGACTCCCGGGGACAGGGGGCTAACTACGAGCAGTACTTC; D gene: TRBD1; J gene: TRBJ2-7; V gene: TRBV9; clone size: .
CDR3 protein: CASSPGSFNEQFF; CDR3 DNA: TGTGCCAGCAGCCCAGGCAGCTTCAATGAGCAGTTCTTC; D gene: .; J gene: TRBJ2-1; V gene: TRBV7-9; clone size: .
CDR3 protein: CSVAGGANTGELFF; CDR3 DNA: TGCAGCGTAGCAGGGGGTGCGAACACCGGGGAGCTGTTTTTT; D gene: TRBD1; J gene: TRBJ2-2; V gene: TRBV29-1; clone size: .
CDR3 protein: CSVEDSDEREKLFF; CDR3 DNA: TGCAGCGTTGAAGATTCCGATGAGCGCGAAAAACTGTTTTTT; D gene: .; J gene: TRBJ1-4; V gene: TRBV29-1; clone size: once
CDR3 protein: CASTHATGGYGYTF; CDR3 DNA: TGCGCCAGCACCCACGCAACAGGGGGCTATGGCTACACCTTC; D gene: TRBD1; J gene: TRBJ1-2; V gene: TRBV6-6; clone size: .
CDR3 protein: CASSPRPVIRRGDTGELFF; CDR3 DNA: TGTGCCAGCTCACCACGACCAGTGATCCGGCGGGGGGATACCGGGGAGCTGTTTTTT; D gene: TRBD2; J gene: TRBJ2-2; V gene: TRBV18; clone size: .
CDR3 protein: CASSPGQGTTGELFF; CDR3 DNA: TGTGCCAGCTCACCGGGACAGGGCACCACCGGGGAGCTGTTTTTT; D gene: TRBD1; J gene: TRBJ2-2; V gene: TRBV18; clone size: .
CDR3 protein: CASRAGNEQFF; CDR3 DNA: TGCGCCAGCAGGGCAGGGAATGAGCAGTTCTTC; D gene: .; J gene: TRBJ2-1; V gene: TRBV10-2; clone size: .
CDR3 protein: CSVVEQGGPNQPQHF; CDR3 DNA: TGCAGCGTTGTGGAACAGGGGGGTCCCAATCAGCCCCAGCATTTT; D gene: TRBD1; J gene: TRBJ1-5; V gene: TRBV29-1; clone size: .
CDR3 protein: CASSGGQPGETQYF; CDR3 DNA: TGTGCCAGCAGCGGGGGACAGCCGGGAGAGACCCAGTACTTC; D gene: TRBD1; J gene: TRBJ2-5; V gene: TRBV5-8; clone size: .
CDR3 protein: CATSERAGEGNEQFF; CDR3 DNA: TGTGCCACCAGTGAAAGGGCGGGAGAGGGAAATGAGCAGTTCTTC; D gene: TRBD2; J gene: TRBJ2-1; V gene: TRBV15; clone size: .
CDR3 protein: CASRAEEQYF; CDR3 DNA: TGTGCCAGCAGAGCAGAGGAGCAGTACTTC; D gene: .; J gene: TRBJ2-5; V gene: TRBV27; clone size: .
CDR3 protein: CASSDPGQPQAGFELFF; CDR3 DNA: TGTGCCAGCAGTGACCCGGGACAGCCTCAGGCGGGATTTGAACTGTTTTTT; D gene: TRBD1; J gene: TRBJ1-4; V gene: TRBV6-4; clone size: .
CDR3 protein: CASRFRLGDRGPNNYGYTF; CDR3 DNA: TGCGCCAGCAGATTCCGATTGGGGGACAGGGGGCCAAACAACTATGGCTACACCTTC; D gene: TRBD1; J gene: TRBJ1-2; V gene: TRBV4-1; clone size: .
CDR3 protein: CASSDKGYNEQFF; CDR3 DNA: TGTGCCAGCAGTGATAAGGGGTACAATGAGCAGTTCTTC; D gene: .; J gene: TRBJ2-1; V gene: TRBV6-4; clone size: few
CDR3 protein: CASSYGTGGAYEQYF; CDR3 DNA: TGTGCCAGCAGTTACGGGACAGGGGGCGCTTACGAGCAGTACTTC; D gene: TRBD1; J gene: TRBJ2-7; V gene: TRBV6-5; clone size: .
CDR3 protein: CASSLGDYSYEQYF; CDR3 DNA: TGCGCCAGCAGCTTGGGGGACTACTCCTACGAGCAGTACTTC; D gene: TRBD2; J gene: TRBJ2-7; V gene: TRBV5-1; clone size: .
CDR3 protein: CASSWDRDSPLHF; CDR3 DNA: TGTGCCAGCAGCTGGGACAGGGATTCACCCCTCCACTTT; D gene: TRBD1; J gene: TRBJ1-6; V gene: TRBV28; clone size: once
CDR3 protein: CASSGHGSPTYYEQYF; CDR3 DNA: TGTGCCAGCAGTGGTCACGGGAGCCCAACCTACTACGAGCAGTACTTC; D gene: .; J gene: TRBJ2-7; V gene: TRBV6-1; clone size: .
CDR3 protein: CASSPEAGSSYNEQFF; CDR3 DNA: TGTGCCAGCAGCCCAGAAGCGGGGAGCTCCTACAATGAGCAGTTCTTC; D gene: TRBD2; J gene: TRBJ2-1; V gene: TRBV7-9; clone size: .
CDR3 protein: CASSRTSGQETQYF; CDR3 DNA: TGTGCCAGCAGTCGGACTAGCGGGCAAGAGACCCAGTACTTC; D gene: TRBD2; J gene: TRBJ2-5; V gene: TRBV6-5; clone size: .
CDR3 protein: CASSEGLEGGGSPLHF; CDR3 DNA: TGTGCCAGCAGTGAAGGGTTAGAGGGAGGTGGTTCACCCCTCCACTTT; D gene: .; J gene: TRBJ1-6; V gene: TRBV6-1; clone size: .
CDR3 protein: CASSLGARLFF; CDR3 DNA: TGTGCCAGCAGCTTAGGGGCTCGGCTGTTCTTC; D gene: .; J gene: TRBJ2-1; V gene: TRBV11-2; clone size: .
CDR3 protein: CASSLTLAGGVEQYF; CDR3 DNA: TGTGCCAGCAGCTTAACACTAGCGGGAGGGGTCGAGCAGTACTTC; D gene: TRBD2; J gene: TRBJ2-7; V gene: TRBV5-6; clone size: few
CDR3 protein: CASSFKQGSRYEQYF; CDR3 DNA: TGCGCCAGCAGCTTTAAACAGGGGAGCCGCTACGAGCAGTACTTC; D gene: TRBD1; J gene: TRBJ2-7; V gene: TRBV5-1; clone size: .
CDR3 protein: CASSPDGQGGNQPQHF; CDR3 DNA: TGTGCCAGCTCACCAGACGGACAGGGGGGCAATCAGCCCCAGCATTTT; D gene: TRBD1; J gene: TRBJ1-5; V gene: TRBV18; clone size: .
CDR3 protein: CASSLIGTGKSEQFF; CDR3 DNA: TGTGCCAGCAGTTTAATAGGGACAGGGAAGAGTGAGCAGTTCTTC; D gene: TRBD1; J gene: TRBJ2-1; V gene: TRBV27; clone size: once
CDR3 protein: CASSGGIAGGETQYF; CDR3 DNA: TGTGCCAGCAGCGGTGGTATAGCGGGGGGAGAGACCCAGTACTTC; D gene: TRBD2; J gene: TRBJ2-5; V gene: TRBV11-2; clone size: few
CDR3 protein: CASSLVTGGVGELFF; CDR3 DNA: TGTGCCAGCAGCTTAGTAACCGGGGGTGTCGGGGAGCTGTTTTTT; D gene: .; J gene: TRBJ2-2; V gene: TRBV7-9; clone size: .
CDR3 protein: CASSPGTGAYEQYF; CDR3 DNA: TGCGCCAGCAGCCCTGGGACAGGTGCCTACGAGCAGTACTTC; D gene: TRBD1; J gene: TRBJ2-7; V gene: TRBV5-1; clone size: .
CDR3 protein: CASRVAAPNQPQHF; CDR3 DNA: TGTGCCAGCAGGGTGGCGGCCCCCAATCAGCCCCAGCATTTT; D gene: .; J gene: TRBJ1-5; V gene: TRBV6-6; clone size: .
CDR3 protein: CASNLQGSSYEQYF; CDR3 DNA: TGTGCCAGCAACCTTCAGGGGAGCTCCTACGAGCAGTACTTC; D gene: .; J gene: TRBJ2-7; V gene: TRBV28; clone size: .
CDR3 protein: CASSIVPGTIGYTF; CDR3 DNA: TGTGCCAGTAGTATAGTACCGGGAACTATTGGCTACACCTTC; D gene: .; J gene: TRBJ1-2; V gene: TRBV19; clone size: .
CDR3 protein: CASSHRNTPNEKLFF; CDR3 DNA: TGTGCCAGCAGTCATCGCAACACGCCTAATGAAAAACTGTTTTTT; D gene: .; J gene: TRBJ1-4; V gene: TRBV9; clone size: .
CDR3 protein: CASSATRGSFNYGYTF; CDR3 DNA: TGTGCCAGCAGCGCGACCAGGGGATCCTTCAACTATGGCTACACCTTC; D gene: .; J gene: TRBJ1-2; V gene: TRBV7-9; clone size: .
CDR3 protein: CASSVRGIWDEQFF; CDR3 DNA: TGTGCCAGCAGTGTTAGAGGGATCTGGGATGAGCAGTTCTTC; D gene: .; J gene: TRBJ2-1; V gene: TRBV6-5; clone size: .
CDR3 protein: CASSPQRGQGTQPQHF; CDR3 DNA: TGTGCCAGCAGCCCACAAAGGGGGCAGGGGACTCAGCCCCAGCATTTT; D gene: TRBD1; J gene: TRBJ1-5; V gene: TRBV27; clone size: once
CDR3 protein: CASSVSSGRGETQYF; CDR3 DNA: TGTGCCAGCAGCGTGTCATCCGGGAGAGGGGAGACCCAGTACTTC; D gene: .; J gene: TRBJ2-5; V gene: TRBV9; clone size: .
CDR3 protein: CASSHRTGGQPQHF; CDR3 DNA: TGCGCCAGCAGCCATAGGACAGGGGGACAGCCCCAGCATTTT; D gene: TRBD1; J gene: TRBJ1-5; V gene: TRBV4-1; clone size: .
CDR3 protein: CASAVTAGTYEQYF; CDR3 DNA: TGCGCCAGCGCCGTCACAGCGGGGACCTACGAGCAGTACTTC; D gene: TRBD2; J gene: TRBJ2-7; V gene: TRBV10-2; clone size: few
CDR3 protein: CSVASRATYEQYF; CDR3 DNA: TGCAGCGTTGCGTCCAGGGCGACCTACGAGCAGTACTTC; D gene: .; J gene: TRBJ2-7; V gene: TRBV29-1; clone size: .
CDR3 protein: CASSISRDSGANVLTF; CDR3 DNA: TGTGCCAGTAGTATATCGCGGGACTCTGGGGCCAACGTCCTGACTTTC; D gene: .; J gene: TRBJ2-6; V gene: TRBV19; clone size: .
CDR3 protein: CASSNRDRYYEQYF; CDR3 DNA: TGTGCCAGCAGTAACCGGGACAGGTATTACGAGCAGTACTTC; D gene: TRBD1; J gene: TRBJ2-7; V gene: TRBV28; clone size: .
CDR3 protein: CASSYSGTGGYEQYF; CDR3 DNA: TGTGCCAGCAGTTACTCCGGGACAGGGGGCTACGAGCAGTACTTC; D gene: TRBD1; J gene: TRBJ2-7; V gene: TRBV6-6; clone size: .
CDR3 protein: CASSLVTRANTYEQYF; CDR3 DNA: TGTGCCAGCAGCTTAGTTACCAGGGCTAACACCTACGAGCAGTACTTC; D gene: .; J gene: TRBJ2-7; V gene: TRBV7-9; clone size: .
CDR3 protein: CASSPRGGVETQYF; CDR3 DNA: TGCGCCAGCAGCCCCCGAGGGGGGGTGGAGACCCAGTACTTC; D gene: .; J gene: TRBJ2-5; V gene: TRBV4-1; clone size: once
CDR3 protein: CASSQVFPNTGELFF; CDR3 DNA: TGTGCCAGCAGCCAAGTCTTCCCGAACACCGGGGAGCTGTTTTTT; D gene: .; J gene: TRBJ2-2; V gene: TRBV4-2; clone size: .
CDR3 protein: CASSLTRAGEQYF; CDR3 DNA: TGTGCCAGCAGCTTAACGAGGGCGGGTGAGCAGTACTTC; D gene: .; J gene: TRBJ2-7; V gene: TRBV11-2; clone size: .
CDR3 protein: CASSLSAGGIEQFF; CDR3 DNA: TGTGCCAGCAGTTTATCGGCAGGGGGGATTGAGCAGTTCTTC; D gene: .; J gene: TRBJ2-1; V gene: TRBV27; clone size: .
CDR3 protein: CASSDPDRGTEAFF; CDR3 DNA: TGTGCCAGCAGTGACCCCGACAGGGGAACTGAAGCTTTCTTT; D gene: TRBD1; J gene: TRBJ1-1; V gene: TRBV2; clone size: .
CDR3 protein: CASSNPEGYEQYF; CDR3 DNA: TGTGCCAGCAGCAACCCCGAGGGCTACGAGCAGTACTTC; D gene: .; J gene: TRBJ2-7; V gene: TRBV11-2; clone size: once
CDR3 protein: CASRSNGGRGEQYF; CDR3 DNA: TGTGCCAGCAGGTCTAATGGAGGCAGGGGCGAGCAGTACTTC; D gene: .; J gene: TRBJ2-7; V gene: TRBV6-6; clone size: .
CDR3 protein: CAWSPGAGGLVSYTF; CDR3 DNA: TGTGCCTGGAGTCCGGGGGCAGGGGGTCTTGTAAGCTACACCTTC; D gene: TRBD1; J gene: TRBJ1-2; V gene: TRBV30; clone size: once
CDR3 protein: CASSSITGQLYTEAFF; CDR3 DNA: TGTGCCAGCAGCTCCATTACGGGACAGCTTTACACTGAAGCTTTCTTT; D gene: TRBD1; J gene: TRBJ1-1; V gene: TRBV5-6; clone size: .
CDR3 protein: CASSQDLFYEQYF; CDR3 DNA: TGCGCCAGCAGCCAAGATCTGTTCTACGAGCAGTACTTC; D gene: .; J gene: TRBJ2-7; V gene: TRBV4-3; clone size: .
CDR3 protein: CASSLAGHYEQYF; CDR3 DNA: TGTGCCAGCAGTCTAGCGGGCCACTACGAGCAGTACTTC; D gene: TRBD2; J gene: TRBJ2-7; V gene: TRBV11-2; clone size: .
CDR3 protein: CASSYVPLGGSYGYTF; CDR3 DNA: TGTGCCAGCAGTTACGTCCCCCTCGGGGGGAGCTATGGCTACACCTTC; D gene: .; J gene: TRBJ1-2; V gene: TRBV6-5; clone size: .
CDR3 protein: CASSNSLGNTEAFF; CDR3 DNA: TGTGCCAGCAGCAACAGTCTGGGGAACACTGAAGCTTTCTTT; D gene: .; J gene: TRBJ1-1; V gene: TRBV2; clone size: once
CDR3 protein: CASSWRDHDYGYTF; CDR3 DNA: TGTGCCAGCAGCTGGCGGGACCACGACTATGGCTACACCTTC; D gene: .; J gene: TRBJ1-2; V gene: TRBV7-2; clone size: .